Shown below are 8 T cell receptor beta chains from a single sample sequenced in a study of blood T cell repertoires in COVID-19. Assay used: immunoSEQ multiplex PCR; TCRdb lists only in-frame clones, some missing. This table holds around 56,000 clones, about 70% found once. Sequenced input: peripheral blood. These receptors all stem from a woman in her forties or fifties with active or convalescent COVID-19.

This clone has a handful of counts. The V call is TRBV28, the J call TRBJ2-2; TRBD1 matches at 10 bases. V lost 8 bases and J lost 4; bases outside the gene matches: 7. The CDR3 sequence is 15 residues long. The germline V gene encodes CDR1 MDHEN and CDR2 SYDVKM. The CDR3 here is CASSFRDRGTGELFF. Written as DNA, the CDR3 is TGTGCCAGCTCGTTCCGGGACAGGGGCACCGGGGAGCTGTTTTTT.

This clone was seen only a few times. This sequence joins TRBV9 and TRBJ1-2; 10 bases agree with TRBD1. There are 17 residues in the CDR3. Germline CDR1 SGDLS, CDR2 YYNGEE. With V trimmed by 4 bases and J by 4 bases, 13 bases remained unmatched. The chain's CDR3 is CASSTTRDRGTLYGYTF. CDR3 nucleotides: TGTGCCAGCAGCACAACCCGGGACAGGGGCACCCTCTATGGCTACACCTTC.

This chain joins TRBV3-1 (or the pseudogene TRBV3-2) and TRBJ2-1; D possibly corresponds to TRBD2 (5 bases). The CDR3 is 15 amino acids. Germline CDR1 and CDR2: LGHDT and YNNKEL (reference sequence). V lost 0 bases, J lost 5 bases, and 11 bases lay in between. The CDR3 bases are TGTGCCAGCAGCCAAGATAACGGGGTACACAATGAGCAGTTCTTC. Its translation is CASSQDNGVHNEQFF.

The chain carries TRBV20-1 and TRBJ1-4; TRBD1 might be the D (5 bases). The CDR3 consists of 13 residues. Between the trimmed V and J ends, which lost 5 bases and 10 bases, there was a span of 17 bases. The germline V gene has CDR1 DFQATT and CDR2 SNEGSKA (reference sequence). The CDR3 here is CSAGGGEGGKLFF. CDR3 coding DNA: TGCAGTGCTGGTGGGGGGGAAGGTGGAAAACTGTTTTTT.

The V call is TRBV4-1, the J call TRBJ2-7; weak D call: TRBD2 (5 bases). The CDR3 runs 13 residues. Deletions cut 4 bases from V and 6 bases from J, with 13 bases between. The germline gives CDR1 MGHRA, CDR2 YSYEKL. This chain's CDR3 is CASSPSGVGEQYF. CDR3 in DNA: TGCGCCAGCAGCCCCTCCGGGGTGGGCGAGCAGTACTTC.

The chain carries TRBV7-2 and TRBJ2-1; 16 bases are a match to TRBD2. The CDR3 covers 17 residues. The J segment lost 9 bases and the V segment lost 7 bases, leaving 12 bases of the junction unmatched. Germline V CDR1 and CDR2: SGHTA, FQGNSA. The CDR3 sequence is CASTSGGTSGRAAEQFF. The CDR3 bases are TGTGCCAGCACCTCAGGTGGGACTAGCGGGAGGGCCGCTGAGCAGTTCTTC.

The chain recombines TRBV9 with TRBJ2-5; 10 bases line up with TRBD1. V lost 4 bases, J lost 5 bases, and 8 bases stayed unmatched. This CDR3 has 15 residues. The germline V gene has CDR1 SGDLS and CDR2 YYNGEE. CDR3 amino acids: CASSPRDRGGETQYF. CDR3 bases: TGTGCCAGCAGCCCCCGGGACAGGGGCGGGGAGACCCAGTACTTC.

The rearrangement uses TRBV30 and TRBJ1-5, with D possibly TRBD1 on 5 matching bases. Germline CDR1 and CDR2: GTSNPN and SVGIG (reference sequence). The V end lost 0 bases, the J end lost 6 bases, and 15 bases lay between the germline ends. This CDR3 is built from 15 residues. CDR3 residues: CAWSVRGREGQPQHF. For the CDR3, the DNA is TGTGCCTGGAGTGTACGGGGCAGGGAGGGTCAGCCCCAGCATTTT.